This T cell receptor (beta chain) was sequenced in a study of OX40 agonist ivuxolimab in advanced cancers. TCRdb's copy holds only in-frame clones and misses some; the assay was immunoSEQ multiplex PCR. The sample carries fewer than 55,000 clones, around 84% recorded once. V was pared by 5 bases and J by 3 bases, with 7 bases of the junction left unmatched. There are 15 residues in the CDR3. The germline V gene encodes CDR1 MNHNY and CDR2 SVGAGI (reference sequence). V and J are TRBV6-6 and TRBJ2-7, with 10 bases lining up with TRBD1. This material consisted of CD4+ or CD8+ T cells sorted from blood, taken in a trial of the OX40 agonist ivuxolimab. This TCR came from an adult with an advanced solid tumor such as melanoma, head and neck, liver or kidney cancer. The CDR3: CASSKLRTGGYEQYF. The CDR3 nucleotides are TGTGCCAGCAGTAAATTGAGGACAGGGGGCTACGAGCAGTACTTC.